The T cell receptor (beta chain) described here comes from a study of blood T cells in healthy people across ages. Study-wide results and caveats: The study found more naive CD4+ cells and higher diversity in long-lived than aged donors. PBMC samples, being unsorted, prevented any conclusive comparison of naive and antigen-experienced cells.

Every sample yielded at least 6 million isolated PBMCs. This CDR3 is built from 14 residues. The germline V gene encodes CDR1 KGHDR and CDR2 SFDVKD. The V gene lost 7 bases and the J gene lost 1 base, with 12 bases spanning the gap. A second roughly 6 to 11 cycle PCR used barcoded and J-beta primers. The template-switch adaptor was a 5' adaptor with 12 random nucleotides. It tagged each cDNA molecule. TCRdb ran MiXCR on the 5' RACE reads and lists one entry per CDR3 protein. The sample lists 1.5 million to 2 million distinct CDR3 sequences; around 40% were seen once. With respect to this clonotype: Its cognate antigen is unknown.

This TCR was sampled from a human donor in good health. Sequenced input: blood. V is TRBV24-1 and J is TRBJ1-2, with D uncertain. This CDR3 is CATSGNRINYGYTF. The CDR3 DNA sequence: TGTGCCACCAGCGGAAACAGAATTAACTATGGCTACACCTTC.